The entry that follows covers one T cell receptor (beta chain) sequence. The data belong to a study of blood T cell repertoires in COVID-19. The CDR3 spans 18 residues. Germline CDR1 is LGHDT and CDR2 is YNNKEL (reference sequence). The V segment lost 4 bases and the J segment 1 base; nucleotides outside the gene matches: 8. Produced via immunoSEQ multiplex PCR; TCRdb's table is partial and in-frame only. Of 200,000 to 250,000 clones listed, 80% to 85% are singletons. The chain links TRBV3-1 (or the pseudogene TRBV3-2) to TRBJ2-6; 9 bases agree with TRBD1. The sequence derives from an elderly woman with COVID-19, enrolled during active disease. The sequencing sample was made of peripheral blood. The CDR3 DNA is TGTGCCAGCAGCCCCAGAAGGACAGGGGCATCTGGGGCCAACGTCCTGACTTTC. Translated, it gives CASSPRRTGASGANVLTF.